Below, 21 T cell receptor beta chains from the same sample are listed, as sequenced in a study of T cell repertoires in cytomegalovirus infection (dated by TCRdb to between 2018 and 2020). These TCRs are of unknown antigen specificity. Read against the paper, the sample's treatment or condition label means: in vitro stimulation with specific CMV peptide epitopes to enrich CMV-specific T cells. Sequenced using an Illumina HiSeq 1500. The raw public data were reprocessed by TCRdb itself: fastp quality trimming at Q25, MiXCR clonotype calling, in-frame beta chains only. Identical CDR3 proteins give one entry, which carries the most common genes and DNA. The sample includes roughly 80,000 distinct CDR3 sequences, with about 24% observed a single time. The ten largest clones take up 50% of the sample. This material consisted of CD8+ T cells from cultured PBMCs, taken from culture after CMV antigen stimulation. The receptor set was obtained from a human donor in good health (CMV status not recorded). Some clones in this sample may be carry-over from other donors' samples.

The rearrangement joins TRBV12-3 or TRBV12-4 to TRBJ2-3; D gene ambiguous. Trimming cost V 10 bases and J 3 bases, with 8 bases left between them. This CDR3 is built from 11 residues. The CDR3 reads CANLGTDTQYF. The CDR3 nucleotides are TGTGCCAACCTAGGAACAGATACGCAGTATTTT.

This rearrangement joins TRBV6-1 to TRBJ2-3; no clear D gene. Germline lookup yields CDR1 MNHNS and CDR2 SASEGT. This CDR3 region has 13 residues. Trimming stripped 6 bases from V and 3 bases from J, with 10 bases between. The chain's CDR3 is CASRTLPTDTQYF. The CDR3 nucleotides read TGTGCCAGCAGGACTCTACCGACAGATACGCAGTATTTT.

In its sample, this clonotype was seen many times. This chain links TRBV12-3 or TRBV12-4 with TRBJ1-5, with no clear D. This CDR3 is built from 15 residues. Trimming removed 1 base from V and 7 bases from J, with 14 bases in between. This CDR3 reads CASSLEGIVGQPQHF. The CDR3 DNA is TGTGCCAGCAGTTTAGAGGGAATAGTGGGCCAGCCCCAGCATTTT.

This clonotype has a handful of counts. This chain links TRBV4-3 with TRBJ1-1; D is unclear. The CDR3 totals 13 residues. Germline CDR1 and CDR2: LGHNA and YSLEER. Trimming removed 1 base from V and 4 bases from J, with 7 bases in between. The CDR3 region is CASSQGMATEAFF. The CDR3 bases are TGCGCCAGCAGCCAAGGCATGGCCACTGAAGCTTTCTTT.

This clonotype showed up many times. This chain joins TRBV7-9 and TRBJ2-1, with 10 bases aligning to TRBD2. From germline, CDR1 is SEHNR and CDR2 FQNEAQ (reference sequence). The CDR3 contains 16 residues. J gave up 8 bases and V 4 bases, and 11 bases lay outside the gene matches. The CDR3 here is CASSSLSSGGAYEQFF. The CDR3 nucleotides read TGTGCCAGCAGCTCCCTTTCGAGCGGGGGGGCATATGAGCAGTTCTTC.

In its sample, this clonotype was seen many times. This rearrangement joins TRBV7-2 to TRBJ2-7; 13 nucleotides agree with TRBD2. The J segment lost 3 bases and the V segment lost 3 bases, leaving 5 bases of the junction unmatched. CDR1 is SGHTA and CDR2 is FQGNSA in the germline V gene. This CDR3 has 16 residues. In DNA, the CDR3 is TGTGCCAGCAGCTTTCCACTAGCGGGAGGGAACTACGAGCAGTACTTC. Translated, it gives CASSFPLAGGNYEQYF.

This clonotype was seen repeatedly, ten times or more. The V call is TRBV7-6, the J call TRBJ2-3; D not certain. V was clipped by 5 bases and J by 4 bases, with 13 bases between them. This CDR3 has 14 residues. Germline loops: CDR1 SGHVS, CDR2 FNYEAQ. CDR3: CASSPYGIADTQYF. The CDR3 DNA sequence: TGTGCCAGCAGCCCTTATGGAATTGCAGATACGCAGTATTTT.

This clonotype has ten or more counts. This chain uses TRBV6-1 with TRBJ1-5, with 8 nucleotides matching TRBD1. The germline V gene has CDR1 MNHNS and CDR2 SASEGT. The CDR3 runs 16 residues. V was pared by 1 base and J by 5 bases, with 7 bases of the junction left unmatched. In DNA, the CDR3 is TGTGCCAGCAGTGAAGGGACAGGGCAATATGATCAGCCCCAGCATTTT. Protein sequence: CASSEGTGQYDQPQHF.

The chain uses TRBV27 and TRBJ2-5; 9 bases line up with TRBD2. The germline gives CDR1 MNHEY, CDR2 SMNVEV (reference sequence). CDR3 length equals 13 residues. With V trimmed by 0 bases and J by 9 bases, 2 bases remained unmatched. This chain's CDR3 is CASSLSWTSAQYF. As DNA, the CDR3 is TGTGCCAGCAGTTTATCGTGGACTAGCGCCCAGTACTTC.

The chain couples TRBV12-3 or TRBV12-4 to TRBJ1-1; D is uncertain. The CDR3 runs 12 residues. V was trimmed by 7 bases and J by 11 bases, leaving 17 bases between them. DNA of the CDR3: TGTGCCAGCACTTTTACCCCACGCGGGGCTTTCTTT. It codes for CASTFTPRGAFF.

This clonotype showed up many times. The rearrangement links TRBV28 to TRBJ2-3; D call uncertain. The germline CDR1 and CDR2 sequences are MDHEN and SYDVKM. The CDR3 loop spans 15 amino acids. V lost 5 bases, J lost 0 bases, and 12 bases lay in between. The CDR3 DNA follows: TGTGCCAGCAGTCCGGCAGGCTCTAGCACAGATACGCAGTATTTT. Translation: CASSPAGSSTDTQYF.

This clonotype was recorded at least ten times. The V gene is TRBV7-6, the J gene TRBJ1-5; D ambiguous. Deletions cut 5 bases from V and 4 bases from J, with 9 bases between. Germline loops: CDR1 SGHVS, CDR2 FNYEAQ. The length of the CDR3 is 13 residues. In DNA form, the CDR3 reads TGTGCCAGCAGCGTCGGGCGGAATCAGCCCCAGCATTTT. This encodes CASSVGRNQPQHF.

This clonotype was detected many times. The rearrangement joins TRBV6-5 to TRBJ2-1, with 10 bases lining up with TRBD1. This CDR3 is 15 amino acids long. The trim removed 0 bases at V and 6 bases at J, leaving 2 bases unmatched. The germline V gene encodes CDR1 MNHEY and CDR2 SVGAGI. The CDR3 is CASSYSGTGVNEQFF. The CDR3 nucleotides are TGTGCCAGCAGTTACTCCGGGACAGGGGTCAATGAGCAGTTCTTC.

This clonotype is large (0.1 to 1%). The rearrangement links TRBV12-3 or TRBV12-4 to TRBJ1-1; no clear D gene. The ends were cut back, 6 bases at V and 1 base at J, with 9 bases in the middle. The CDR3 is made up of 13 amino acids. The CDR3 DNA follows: TGTGCCAGCAGCATACAGAGGAACACTGAAGCTTTCTTT. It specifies CASSIQRNTEAFF.

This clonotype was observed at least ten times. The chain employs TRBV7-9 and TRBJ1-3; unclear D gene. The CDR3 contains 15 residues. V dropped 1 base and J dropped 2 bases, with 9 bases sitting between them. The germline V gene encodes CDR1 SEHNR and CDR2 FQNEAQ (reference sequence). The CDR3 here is CASSLGRPTGNTIYF. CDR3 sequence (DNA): TGTGCCAGCAGCTTAGGCCGGCCTACTGGAAACACCATATATTTT.

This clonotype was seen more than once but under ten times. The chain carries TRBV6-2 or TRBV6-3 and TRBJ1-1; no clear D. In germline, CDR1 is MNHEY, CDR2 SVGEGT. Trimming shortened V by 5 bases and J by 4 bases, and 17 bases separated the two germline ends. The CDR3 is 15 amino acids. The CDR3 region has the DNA TGTGCCAGCAGTCTAAGTATCGGACCGGGCACTGAAGCTTTCTTT. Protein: CASSLSIGPGTEAFF.

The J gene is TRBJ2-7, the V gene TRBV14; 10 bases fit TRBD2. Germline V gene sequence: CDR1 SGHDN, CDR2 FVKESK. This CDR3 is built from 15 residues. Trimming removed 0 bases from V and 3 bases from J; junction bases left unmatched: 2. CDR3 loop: CASSQDLAGDYEQYF. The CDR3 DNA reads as TGTGCCAGCAGCCAAGATCTAGCGGGGGACTACGAGCAGTACTTC. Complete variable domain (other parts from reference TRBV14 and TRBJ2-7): EAGVTQFPSHSVIEKGQTVTLRCDPISGHDNLYWYRRVMGKEIKFLLHFVKESKQDESGMPNNRFLAERTGGTYSTLKVQPAELEDSGVYFCASSQDLAGDYEQYFGPGTRLTVT.

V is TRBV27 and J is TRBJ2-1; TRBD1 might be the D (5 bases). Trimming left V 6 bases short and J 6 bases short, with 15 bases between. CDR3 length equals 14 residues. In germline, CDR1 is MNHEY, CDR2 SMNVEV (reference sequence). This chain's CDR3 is CASSSSRQTNEQFF. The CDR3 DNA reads TGTGCCAGCAGCAGTTCCCGACAGACCAATGAGCAGTTCTTC.

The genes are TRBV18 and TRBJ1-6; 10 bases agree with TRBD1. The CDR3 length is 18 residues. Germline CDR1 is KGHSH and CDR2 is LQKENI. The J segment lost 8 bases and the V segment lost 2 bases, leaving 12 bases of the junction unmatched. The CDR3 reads CASSPTTTTGGWDSPLHF. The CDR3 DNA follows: TGTGCCAGCTCACCAACTACAACGACAGGGGGCTGGGATTCACCCCTCCACTTT. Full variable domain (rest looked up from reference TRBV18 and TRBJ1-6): NAGVMQNPRHLVRRRGQEARLRCSPMKGHSHVYWYRQLPEEGLKFMVYLQKENIIDESGMPKERFSAEFPKEGPSILRIQQVVRGDSAAYFCASSPTTTTGGWDSPLHFGNGTRLTVT.

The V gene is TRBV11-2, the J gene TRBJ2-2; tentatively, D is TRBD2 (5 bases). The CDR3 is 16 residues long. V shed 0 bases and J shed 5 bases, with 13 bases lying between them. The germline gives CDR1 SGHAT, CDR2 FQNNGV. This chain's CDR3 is CASSLDRVPGTGELFF. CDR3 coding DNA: TGTGCCAGCAGCTTAGATCGCGTCCCGGGGACCGGGGAGCTGTTTTTT.

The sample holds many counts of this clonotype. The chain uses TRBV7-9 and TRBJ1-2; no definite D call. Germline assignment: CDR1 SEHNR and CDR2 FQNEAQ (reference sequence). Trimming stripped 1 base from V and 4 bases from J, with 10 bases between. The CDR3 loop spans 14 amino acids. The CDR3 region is CASSLGTTGYGYTF. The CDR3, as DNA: TGTGCCAGCAGCTTAGGGACTACTGGCTATGGCTACACCTTC.